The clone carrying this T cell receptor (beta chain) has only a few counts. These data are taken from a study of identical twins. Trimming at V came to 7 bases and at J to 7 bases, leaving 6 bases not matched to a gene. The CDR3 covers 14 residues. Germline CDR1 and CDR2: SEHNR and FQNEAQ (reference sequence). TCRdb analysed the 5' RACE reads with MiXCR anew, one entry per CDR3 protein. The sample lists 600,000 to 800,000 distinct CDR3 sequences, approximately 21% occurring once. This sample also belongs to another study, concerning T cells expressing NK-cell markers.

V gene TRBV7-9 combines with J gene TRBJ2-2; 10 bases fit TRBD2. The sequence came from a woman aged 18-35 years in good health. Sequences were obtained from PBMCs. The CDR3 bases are TGTGCCAGCAACCCTGGACTAGCGGTCGGGGAGCTGTTTTTT. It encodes CASNPGLAVGELFF.